A selection of T cell receptor beta chains follows, all from one sample in a study of ipilimumab plus nivolumab after autologous stem cell transplantation. Here immunoSEQ multiplex PCR was the method, and the copy in TCRdb shows in-frame clones only, minus some. This table has tens of thousands of clones, 83% appearing once. The specimen was PBMCs, collected in a trial of ipilimumab plus nivolumab as post-transplant consolidation. The receptors here all came from a male donor with diffuse large B-cell lymphoma. The conserved cysteine and the conserved F or W are not part of the CDR3 here. Fields, in order: D gene, CDR3 length, J gene, V gene, CDR3 protein. The D gene is left open where the match is weak.

TRBD1 | 11 | TRBJ1-2 | TRBV6-1 | ASSQGASYGYT
TRBD1 | 12 | TRBJ2-7 | TRBV10-2 | ASRSGQGAYEQY
- | 12 | TRBJ1-1 | TRBV6-6 | ASRKDPSNTEAF
- | 9 | TRBJ1-2 | TRBV5-1 | ASSPGDGYT
- | 13 | TRBJ2-3 | TRBV10-2 | ASSGLGDPQDTQY
TRBD2 | 13 | TRBJ2-3 | TRBV6-1 | ATTTSGENTDTQY
- | 14 | TRBJ2-7 | TRBV30 | AWTAGKLGGDYEQY
- | 12 | TRBJ1-1 | TRBV7-8 | ASSWGRGAGEAF
- | 8 | TRBJ2-5 | TRBV27 | ASGFETQY
- | 12 | TRBJ1-1 | TRBV6-1 | ASMVGGFSTEAF
- | 12 | TRBJ2-1 | TRBV7-3 | ASSLMPSRNEQF
TRBD2 | 11 | TRBJ2-7 | TRBV10-1 | ASSAGTRDEQY
- | 12 | TRBJ1-1 | TRBV5-1 | ASSPRGGNTEAF
- | 13 | TRBJ2-2 | TRBV5-1 | ASSLFQGTTGELF
- | 12 | TRBJ2-1 | TRBV5-1 | ASMEGGSYNEQF
- | 13 | TRBJ1-1 | TRBV7-2 | ASSLYGQTPTEAF
- | 13 | TRBJ1-6 | TRBV6-5 | ASSYGRTGNSPLH
TRBD1 | 12 | TRBJ1-6 | TRBV7-2 | ASSLIRGRSPLH
TRBD1 | 13 | TRBJ1-1 | TRBV11-2 | ASSLPSQGGTEAF
- | 15 | TRBJ1-3 | TRBV18 | ASSQETMDAAGNTIY
TRBD1 | 9 | TRBJ2-1 | TRBV20-1 | SARTGGLQF
- | 13 | TRBJ1-1 | TRBV29-1 | SVDPAAGRGTEAF
TRBD2 | 15 | TRBJ2-7 | TRBV7-6 | ASSLGGLAGGTYEQY
TRBD2 | 14 | TRBJ2-2 | TRBV19 | ASSISGGQGRGELF
- | 13 | TRBJ2-7 | TRBV6-1 | ASSERVRTSYEQY
- | 11 | TRBJ1-1 | TRBV6-5 | ASRRDGVTEAF
TRBD1 | 12 | TRBJ1-6 | TRBV2 | ASSGDRVGSPLH
TRBD1 | 14 | TRBJ2-3 | TRBV30 | AWTAPGQSVSDTQY
TRBD2 | 13 | TRBJ2-1 | TRBV4-2 | ASSQVSGGMNEQF
TRBD2 | 14 | TRBJ2-3 | TRBV5-1 | ASSLLAGGQPDTQY
- | 14 | TRBJ1-2 | TRBV6-6 | ASFRGGATPNYGYT
- | 13 | TRBJ1-1 | TRBV6-6 | ASSQTPAGNTEAF
TRBD2 | 11 | TRBJ2-1 | TRBV10-3 | AISESRGDEQF
TRBD2 | 13 | TRBJ2-3 | TRBV9 | ASSVVAGGPDTQY
- | 11 | TRBJ1-1 | TRBV9 | ASSVSGTSEAF
TRBD2 | 16 | TRBJ2-3 | TRBV2 | ASSSGTSGGAGTDTQY
- | 9 | TRBJ2-6 | TRBV19 | ASGRANVLT
- | 14 | TRBJ1-1 | TRBV7-9 | ASSPSYGEGNTEAF
TRBD1 | 13 | TRBJ2-7 | TRBV6-1 | ASSERGTGQIGQY
- | 14 | TRBJ2-2 | TRBV4-1 | ASSQDPRGNTGELF
- | 12 | TRBJ1-5 | TRBV7-2 | ASSDGTGWGPQH
- | 14 | TRBJ1-1 | TRBV11-2 | ASSLDSNRPNTEAF
- | 14 | TRBJ1-1 | TRBV11-2 | ASSPSGSRQDTEAF
TRBD2 | 16 | TRBJ2-2 | TRBV5-1 | ASSSRSSGGSPSGELF
TRBD2 | 14 | TRBJ2-5 | TRBV11-2 | ASSIGTSGGQGTQY
- | 13 | TRBJ1-2 | TRBV12-5 | ASGLELTGPKGYT
TRBD2 | 12 | TRBJ2-3 | TRBV11-1 | ASSPGLVTDTQY
TRBD2 | 16 | TRBJ2-5 | TRBV14 | ASSHLFSRTSSQETQY
- | 14 | TRBJ1-1 | TRBV18 | ASSPQIGTVNTEAF
- | 13 | TRBJ1-1 | TRBV5-1 | ASSLTGTRNTEAF
TRBD2 | 13 | TRBJ2-3 | TRBV7-2 | ASSSTGLAGNTQY
- | 13 | TRBJ2-5 | TRBV5-1 | ASSLSAGSEETQY